Following are 16 T cell receptor beta chains from one sample sequenced in a study of CD8+CD57+ T cells in acquired aplastic anemia. The study profiled TCR beta VDJ and CDR3 using genomic DNA as template. In TCRdb, the reads were re-called with MiXCR into one record per CDR3 protein. The sample has approximately 45,000 distinct CDR3 sequences; about two thirds are singletons. The sequenced material came from sorted CD4+, CD8+, or CD8+CD57+ T cells (not recorded which) from PBMCs. The origin of the receptors is a human donor in good health, serving as a control.

The V call is TRBV2, the J call TRBJ2-7; no definite D call. The CDR3 length is 14 residues. Germline V gene data show CDR1 as SNHLY and CDR2 as FYNNEI. Trimming left V 6 bases short and J 5 bases short, with 17 bases between. The DNA for the CDR3 is TGTGCCAGCAGCCTAGGTGGGTTGTGGGACGAGCAGTACTTC. Its translation: CASSLGGLWDEQYF.

The rearrangement links TRBV29-1 to TRBJ2-5; 12 bases match TRBD2. Germline-derived CDR1 and CDR2 are SQVTM and ANQGSEA. The J segment lost 7 bases and the V segment lost 4 bases, leaving 1 base of the junction unmatched. This CDR3 has 12 residues. In DNA form, the CDR3 reads TGCAGCGTTGCGGGACTAGCGGGGACCCAGTACTTC. Protein sequence: CSVAGLAGTQYF.

This rearrangement joins TRBV11-1 to TRBJ1-2, with 12 bases that match TRBD1. Losses at the gene ends were 4 bases for V and 6 bases for J; bases not matched to a gene: 6. The CDR3 covers 15 residues. CDR1 SGHAT and CDR2 FQDESV come from the germline V gene (reference sequence). As DNA, the CDR3 is TGTGCCAGCAGCTCCGGGACAGGGGGCGCGGATGGCTACACCTTC. Encoded protein: CASSSGTGGADGYTF.

The V and J genes are TRBV10-3 and TRBJ1-6; D possibly corresponds to TRBD1 (5 bases). Germline CDR1 ENHRY, CDR2 SYGVKD. This CDR3 spans 16 amino acids. The germline V and J ends were trimmed by 8 bases and 0 bases, with 14 bases remaining between them. CDR3 DNA sequence: TGTGCCATCTCGGGGGTCGAATCCTCCTATAATTCACCCCTCCACTTT. It encodes CAISGVESSYNSPLHF.

The CDR3 sequence: CSARSPLNTEAFF. For the CDR3, the DNA is TGCAGTGCTAGATCACCACTTAACACTGAAGCTTTCTTT. The rearrangement joins TRBV20-1 to TRBJ1-1, with D unclear. Per the germline V gene, CDR1 is DFQATT and CDR2 is SNEGSKA (reference sequence). V was shortened by 2 bases and J by 2 bases, with 9 bases between the two germline ends. The CDR3 contains 13 residues.

Regarding this clonotype: The junction departs from germline at one end; a sequencing error may be responsible. As DNA, the CDR3 is TGTGCCAGCAGTTTACTAAGGGTCGGGCAGCCCCGGCATTTT. Encoded protein: CASSLLRVGQPRHF. The V gene is TRBV12-3 or TRBV12-4, the J gene TRBJ1-5; D ambiguous. The CDR3 runs 14 residues.

This chain connects TRBV20-1 to TRBJ2-7; D might be TRBD2 (5 bases). V was pared by 6 bases and J by 3 bases, with 15 bases between. There are 13 residues in the CDR3. Germline CDR1 reads DFQATT; CDR2 reads SNEGSKA (reference sequence). CDR3 in DNA: TGCAGTGCCCACGGGGAATCCCTCTACGAGCAGTACTTC. Translating it yields CSAHGESLYEQYF.

This clonotype appeared once. The chain couples TRBV2 to TRBJ1-2; no firm D call. Germline V CDR1 and CDR2: SNHLY, FYNNEI. The CDR3 has 12 residues. V dropped 3 bases and J dropped 2 bases, with 4 bases sitting between them. The CDR3 region is CASSDPNYGYTF. CDR3 bases: TGTGCCAGCAGTGATCCGAACTATGGCTACACCTTC.

The chain employs TRBV10-3 and TRBJ1-1; the match to TRBD1 covers 8 bases. The CDR3 runs 15 residues. Germline-derived CDR1 and CDR2 are ENHRY and SYGVKD. J gave up 5 bases and V 3 bases, and 8 bases lay outside the gene matches. The CDR3 is CAISDQSGGATEAFF. The CDR3 nucleotides read TGTGCCATCAGTGATCAATCAGGGGGCGCGACTGAAGCTTTCTTT.

The genes are TRBV15 and TRBJ2-7; no clear D gene. The CDR3 is made up of 11 amino acids. V was shortened by 8 bases and J by 4 bases, with 9 bases between the two germline ends. The germline V gene has CDR1 LNHNV and CDR2 YYDKDF (reference sequence). In DNA, the CDR3 is TGTGCCACCGAAACGCGTTACGAGCAGTACTTC. Residues: CATETRYEQYF.

This clonotype was seen only once. The chain is built from TRBV25-1 and TRBJ2-7; D assignment may be TRBD1 or TRBD2 (6 bases each). From germline, CDR1 is MGHDK and CDR2 SYGVNS. Trimming took 6 bases from V and 4 from J, leaving 25 bases between them. The CDR3 sequence is 17 residues long. CDR3 region: CASSLEGGRVSWYEQYF. CDR3 nucleotides: TGTGCCAGCAGCTTAGAGGGGGGTCGGGTTAGCTGGTACGAGCAGTACTTC.

This clonotype showed up many times. The chain links TRBV7-9 to TRBJ2-7, with TRBD1 matching 12 bases. The CDR3 is 15 residues long. Germline CDR1 SEHNR, CDR2 FQNEAQ (reference sequence). Germline trimming cut 3 bases from V and 6 bases from J; bases unmatched to any gene: 6. The DNA for the CDR3 is TGTGCCAGCAGCTTGTCGGGACAGGGGGCCCCCGAGCAGTACTTC. This codes for CASSLSGQGAPEQYF.

V usage is TRBV7-2 and J usage is TRBJ1-2; TRBD1 aligns across 9 bases. The germline gives CDR1 SGHTA, CDR2 FQGNSA. The CDR3 runs to 13 residues. V lost 4 bases and J lost 4; bases outside the gene matches: 1. CDR3 coding DNA: TGTGCCAGCAGCTCGGGACAGGGCTATGGCTACACCTTC. It translates to CASSSGQGYGYTF.

This chain uses TRBV7-9 with TRBJ2-7; 15 nucleotides align to TRBD2. This CDR3 spans 15 amino acids. The V and J ends lost 1 base and 5 bases, in that order; junction bases with no gene match: 0. Germline V gene sequence: CDR1 SEHNR, CDR2 FQNEAQ (reference sequence). The CDR3 DNA sequence: TGTGCCAGCAGCTTAGGGACTAGCGGGAGGGACGAGCAGTACTTC. Residues: CASSLGTSGRDEQYF.

V usage is TRBV20-1 and J usage is TRBJ2-7; D not certain. The germline V gene encodes CDR1 DFQATT and CDR2 SNEGSKA (reference sequence). The CDR3 is made up of 12 amino acids. V lost 6 bases and J lost 5, with 14 bases in between. CDR3 in DNA: TGCAGTGCCTCTCGGCAGTCCGACGAGCAGTACTTC. Translation: CSASRQSDEQYF.

The V and J genes are TRBV7-7 and TRBJ2-1, with 7 positions matching TRBD2. Germline CDR1 is SSHAT and CDR2 is FNYEAQ (reference sequence). The V and J ends lost 3 bases and 5 bases, in that order; junction bases with no gene match: 1. The CDR3 is made up of 13 amino acids. CDR3 sequence: CASSLTSNNEQFF. The CDR3 DNA reads as TGTGCCAGCAGCTTGACTAGCAACAATGAGCAGTTCTTC.